The 19 T cell receptor beta chains given below trace back to one sample, sequenced in a study of CD8 T cells in Susac syndrome. Random-hexamer reverse transcription was applied to about 0.5 to 1 ug RNA. TCRdb analysed the immunoSEQ multiplex PCR reads with MiXCR anew, one entry per CDR3 protein. The sample shows hundreds of thousands of distinct CDR3 sequences, roughly 90% of them seen only once. The specimen was CD8+ T cells from PBMCs. The receptor set was obtained from a human donor with multiple sclerosis.

The gene calls are TRBV20-1 and TRBJ2-7, with a possible D match to TRBD1 (6 bases). The germline CDR1 and CDR2 sequences are DFQATT and SNEGSKA (reference sequence). The CDR3 has 14 residues. Trimming removed 0 bases at V and 4 bases at J, with 13 bases between. For the CDR3, the DNA is TGCAGTGCTAGAGATCCCCAGGGGTTGTACGAGCAGTACTTC. Amino acid sequence: CSARDPQGLYEQYF.

The V gene is TRBV9, the J gene TRBJ1-1, with D hard to call. Germline V gene data show CDR1 as SGDLS and CDR2 as YYNGEE. Trimming stripped 4 bases from V and 5 bases from J, with 12 bases between. This CDR3 comprises 13 residues. The CDR3 loop is CASSPRRGTEAFF. The CDR3 DNA reads TGTGCCAGCAGCCCCAGACGTGGAACTGAAGCTTTCTTT.

The chain links TRBV5-6 to TRBJ1-2; D is perhaps TRBD1 (5 bases). The CDR3 totals 15 residues. CDR1 SGHDT and CDR2 YYEEEE come from the germline V gene. Deletions cut 3 bases from V and 8 bases from J, with 20 bases between. The CDR3 sequence: CASSYGAPGAEGYTF. CDR3 in DNA: TGTGCCAGCAGCTATGGGGCGCCTGGAGCAGAAGGCTACACCTTC.

CDR3 DNA sequence: TGTGCCAGCAGTGGGGACCTTAGCGGGGGGCCTTGGGAGCAGTTCTTC. Its protein is CASSGDLSGGPWEQFF. This sequence joins TRBV6-2 or TRBV6-3 and TRBJ2-1; TRBD2 matches at 10 bases. Germline V gives CDR1 MNHEY, CDR2 SVGEGT. This CDR3 has 16 residues. The J segment lost 10 bases and the V segment lost 5 bases, leaving 14 bases of the junction unmatched.

The V call is TRBV27, the J call TRBJ1-5, with a weak D call TRBD1 (5 bases). Germline V gives CDR1 MNHEY, CDR2 SMNVEV (reference sequence). This CDR3 is built from 14 residues. The germline V and J ends were trimmed by 6 bases and 7 bases, with 16 bases remaining between them. The CDR3 bases are TGTGCCAGCAGCTCGGGACTTGGGGGACAGCCCCAGCATTTT. Amino acids: CASSSGLGGQPQHF.

V gene TRBV13 combines with J gene TRBJ1-1; 9 positions agree with TRBD1. Germline V gene sequence: CDR1 PRHDT, CDR2 FYEKMQ (reference sequence). Trimming removed 5 bases from V and 3 bases from J; junction bases left unmatched: 4. The length of the CDR3 is 14 residues. Here the CDR3 reads CASSPGQGYTEAFF. The DNA of the CDR3 is TGTGCCAGCAGCCCGGGACAGGGCTACACTGAAGCTTTCTTT.

This sequence joins TRBV28 and TRBJ2-1, with 8 bases identical to TRBD2. Germline V gives CDR1 MDHEN, CDR2 SYDVKM. V dropped 2 bases and J dropped 4; count of bases not matched to a gene: 4. The CDR3 runs to 15 residues. The CDR3 loop reads CASSLPGGEYNEQFF. The CDR3 DNA sequence: TGTGCCAGCAGTTTACCGGGGGGGGAGTACAATGAGCAGTTCTTC.

The rearrangement uses TRBV4-1 and TRBJ2-5, with 8 bases matching TRBD2. Germline CDR1 MGHRA, CDR2 YSYEKL. V trimming: 1 base; J trimming: 0 bases; junction bases outside the gene matches: 7. CDR3 size: 17 residues. The CDR3 DNA follows: TGCGCCAGCAGCCAAGGGGCGGCGGGACTAGACCAAGAGACCCAGTACTTC. It codes for CASSQGAAGLDQETQYF.

The rearrangement links TRBV9 to TRBJ1-5, with D possibly matching TRBD1 (5 bases). V lost 3 bases and J 1 base, leaving 8 bases between the germline ends. This CDR3 spans 14 amino acids. CDR1 and CDR2 from the germline V gene are SGDLS and YYNGEE. As DNA, the CDR3 is TGTGCCAGCAGCGGGAGGGACAGCAATCAGCCCCAGCATTTT. It encodes CASSGRDSNQPQHF.

J is TRBJ2-7 and V is TRBV20-1; 11 nucleotides match TRBD2. CDR1 and CDR2 from the germline V gene are DFQATT and SNEGSKA (reference sequence). The V segment lost 6 bases and the J segment 3 bases; nucleotides outside the gene matches: 7. This CDR3 has 14 residues. The CDR3 sequence: CSANTGTSGYEQYF. DNA of the CDR3: TGCAGTGCAAATACCGGGACTAGCGGCTACGAGCAGTACTTC.

For the CDR3, the DNA is TGTGCCAGCTCCCCAGGGGCGGGAGGCCCCAGCTCCTACGAGCAGTACTTC. This encodes CASSPGAGGPSSYEQYF. V gene TRBV18 combines with J gene TRBJ2-7, with 8 bases aligning to TRBD2. There are 17 residues in the CDR3. Germline CDR1 KGHSH, CDR2 LQKENI. Unmatched junction bases numbered 13, after V lost 6 bases and J lost 0 bases.

J is TRBJ2-7 and V is TRBV2; D ambiguous. In germline, CDR1 is SNHLY, CDR2 FYNNEI. The CDR3 consists of 15 residues. The V end lost 1 base, the J end lost 3 bases, and 13 bases lay between the germline ends. The CDR3 loop is CASSEGVMGNYEQYF. As DNA, the CDR3 is TGTGCCAGCAGTGAAGGTGTCATGGGGAACTACGAGCAGTACTTC.

This clonotype was recorded once. CDR3 amino acids: CSAREVGGGRYNEQFF. The CDR3 bases are TGCAGTGCTAGAGAAGTGGGCGGGGGCCGCTACAATGAGCAGTTCTTC. V gene TRBV20-1 combines with J gene TRBJ2-1, with D possibly matching TRBD2 (7 bases). V lost 0 bases, J lost 3 bases, and 15 bases lay in between. Germline CDR1 is DFQATT and CDR2 is SNEGSKA (reference sequence). The CDR3 covers 16 residues.

This chain connects TRBV7-9 to TRBJ1-4; 7 positions match TRBD1. This CDR3 is 17 amino acids long. J was trimmed by 1 base and V by 4 bases; bases with no gene match: 9. Germline V gene sequence: CDR1 SEHNR, CDR2 FQNEAQ (reference sequence). The CDR3: CASSSTSAGGTNEKLFF. CDR3 DNA sequence: TGTGCCAGCAGCTCCACTTCGGCAGGGGGAACTAATGAAAAACTGTTTTTT.

The chain recombines TRBV20-1 with TRBJ2-5; D perhaps matches TRBD1 (5 bases). V gave up 6 bases and J gave up 2 bases, with 19 bases separating them. Germline V gene sequence: CDR1 DFQATT, CDR2 SNEGSKA (reference sequence). The CDR3 is made up of 15 amino acids. The CDR3: CSAKNKGKWQETQYF. CDR3 nucleotide sequence: TGCAGTGCAAAAAACAAGGGGAAATGGCAAGAGACCCAGTACTTC.

This chain connects TRBV15 to TRBJ1-2; TRBD1 is a possible D gene (6 bases). The V end was cut by 0 bases, the J end by 0 bases, with 26 bases between. Germline V lookup: CDR1 LNHNV, CDR2 YYDKDF (reference sequence). The CDR3 runs to 21 residues. The CDR3 sequence is CATSRDWGEGGLDLSNYGYTF. The CDR3 DNA reads as TGTGCCACCAGCAGAGATTGGGGAGAGGGGGGACTGGATCTATCTAACTATGGCTACACCTTC.

This rearrangement joins TRBV6-5 to TRBJ1-6; TRBD1 is a possible D gene (5 bases). The CDR3 extends over 15 amino acids. V dropped 0 bases and J dropped 7 bases, with 10 bases sitting between them. The V gene's germline CDR1 is MNHEY and CDR2 SVGAGI. The CDR3 protein is CASSYSPGPNSPLHF. The CDR3 DNA reads as TGTGCCAGCAGTTACTCGCCAGGGCCAAATTCACCCCTCCACTTT.

This chain connects TRBV9 to TRBJ2-1; 8 bases are shared with TRBD1. The junction had 14 bases not matched to a gene; V was cut back by 3 bases and J by 9 bases. This CDR3 has 16 residues. Germline CDR1 reads SGDLS; CDR2 reads YYNGEE. This CDR3 is CASSGTTGAEGSEQFF. The DNA for the CDR3 is TGTGCCAGCAGCGGAACGACAGGGGCGGAAGGGTCTGAGCAGTTCTTC.

The chain employs TRBV4-1 and TRBJ2-1; TRBD1 or TRBD2 may be the D gene (5 bases each). V lost 0 bases, J lost 7 bases, and 10 bases lay in between. This CDR3 comprises 14 residues. From germline, CDR1 is MGHRA and CDR2 YSYEKL. CDR3 in amino acids: CASSQDPGRNEQFF. In nucleotides, the CDR3 is TGCGCCAGCAGCCAAGATCCAGGGAGAAATGAGCAGTTCTTC.